Listed here are 3 T cell receptor beta chains from one sample, sequenced in a study of cytomegalovirus exposure and HLA in healthy donors listed by TCRdb under 2017. Receptor libraries were prepared by the immunoSEQ multiplex PCR assay. For the multiplex PCR, a mixture combining 60 forward primers for TCR Vbeta segments and 13 reverse primers for TCR Jbeta segments was used. The immuneACCESS repertoire file appears here via TCRdb, limited to in-frame rearrangements. These files lack a portion of the clones; in checked studies, under half of the deficit traces to unresolved V genes, and the cause of the others is not known. Within this sample are 200,000 to 250,000 clones, with 70% to 90% of them counted one time only. The ten largest clones represent about 3.1% of the sample. Sample: PBMCs. The receptors come from a man aged 25-40 years in good health and CMV-seronegative.

In regard to this clone: One junction end disagrees with the germline gene, perhaps due to a read error. CDR3 bases: TGTGCCAGCAGCTTTCCCGGGACTAGCGGGGGGACAGGTACGCAGTATTTT. Amino acids: CASSFPGTSGGTGTQYF. The chain recombines TRBV11-2 with TRBJ2-3; 15 bases agree with TRBD2. Germline CDR1 and CDR2: SGHAT and FQNNGV. The CDR3 consists of 17 residues.

This clone was picked up a small number of times. The chain joins TRBV7-6 to TRBJ2-1; 7 nucleotides match TRBD1. CDR3 length: 14 residues. The V and J ends lost 1 base and 9 bases, in that order; junction bases with no gene match: 6. Germline lookup yields CDR1 SGHVS and CDR2 FNYEAQ. The CDR3 reads CASSLVIGGSEQFF. DNA for the CDR3: TGTGCCAGCAGCTTAGTAATAGGGGGCAGTGAGCAGTTCTTC.

J is TRBJ1-2 and V is TRBV7-3, with D unclear. The CDR3 totals 13 residues. V was cut by 2 bases and J by 5 bases, with 9 bases left in between. Germline V gives CDR1 SGHTA, CDR2 FQGTGA. The CDR3 nucleotides read TGTGCCAGCAGCTTAGTTGCGGGTTATGGCTACACCTTC. This encodes CASSLVAGYGYTF.